Shown below are 19 T cell receptor beta chains from a single sample sequenced in a study of cytomegalovirus exposure and HLA in healthy donors. Assay: immunoSEQ multiplex PCR; the TCRdb copy retains only in-frame clones and omits some. The table records about 250,000 clones, more than 75% of them present only once. The sample consisted of PBMCs. The receptor set was obtained from a man between 18 and 35 years old in good health and CMV-seropositive.

The chain links TRBV7-6 to TRBJ2-1; either TRBD1 or TRBD2 may supply D (5 bases each). The CDR3 is 14 amino acids. Per the germline V gene, CDR1 is SGHVS and CDR2 is FNYEAQ. The V end lost 5 bases, the J end lost 8 bases, and 16 bases lay between the germline ends. CDR3 residues: CASSAAGALDEQFF. The DNA of the CDR3 is TGTGCCAGCAGCGCCGCCGGGGCCCTGGATGAGCAGTTCTTC.

The chain links TRBV5-4 to TRBJ1-2; D is unclear. CDR3 length equals 14 residues. Germline CDR1 and CDR2: SGHNT and YYREEE (reference sequence). Trimming shortened V by 0 bases and J by 0 bases, and 6 bases separated the two germline ends. The CDR3 spells CASSLAPANYGYTF. The CDR3, as DNA: TGTGCCAGCAGCTTGGCACCCGCTAACTATGGCTACACCTTC.

This chain connects TRBV2 to TRBJ2-5; no firm D call. V lost 1 base, J lost 4 bases, and 7 bases lay in between. The CDR3 runs 13 residues. CDR1 is SNHLY and CDR2 is FYNNEI in the germline V gene. CDR3: CASSEVLAETQYF. Here the CDR3 DNA reads TGTGCCAGCAGTGAAGTTTTGGCAGAGACCCAGTACTTC. Using reference TRBV2 and TRBJ2-5 for the parts outside the CDR3, the full variable domain is EPEVTQTPSHQVTQMGQEVILRCVPISNHLYFYWYRQILGQKVEFLVSFYNNEISEKSEIFDDQFSVERPDGSNFTLKIRSTKLEDSAMYFCASSEVLAETQYFGPGTRLLVL.

In nucleotides, the CDR3 is TGTGCCAGCAGTCTAGGGCGGAGTAACACCGGGGAGCTGTTTTTT. Residues: CASSLGRSNTGELFF. V gene TRBV27 combines with J gene TRBJ2-2; D is unclear. From germline, CDR1 is MNHEY and CDR2 SMNVEV (reference sequence). The CDR3 is made up of 15 amino acids. With 5 bases removed from V and 2 bases from J, the gap between germline ends came to 12 bases.

The chain carries TRBV5-1 and TRBJ1-3, with D unclear. With 5 bases removed from V and 2 bases from J, the gap between germline ends came to 11 bases. Germline-derived CDR1 and CDR2 are SGHRS and YFSETQ. The CDR3 contains 14 residues. In nucleotides, the CDR3 is TGCGCCAGCAGAGTTGGAGAAGCTGGAAACACCATATATTTT. This translates into CASRVGEAGNTIYF.

J is TRBJ2-3 and V is TRBV6-5; 7 positions agree with TRBD1. Germline-derived CDR1 and CDR2 are MNHEY and SVGAGI. With V trimmed by 3 bases and J by 5 bases, 8 bases remained unmatched. The CDR3 spans 15 residues. The CDR3 reads CASSYFTGARDTQYF. CDR3 nucleotides: TGTGCCAGCAGTTATTTTACAGGGGCAAGAGATACGCAGTATTTT.

The chain joins TRBV5-1 to TRBJ2-3, with TRBD2 matching over 15 bases. This CDR3 contains 16 residues. Germline lookup yields CDR1 SGHRS and CDR2 YFSETQ. V lost 3 bases, J lost 8 bases, and 7 bases stayed unmatched. The CDR3 sequence is CASSSGLAGGPGTQYF. CDR3 in DNA: TGCGCCAGCAGCTCAGGACTAGCGGGAGGGCCAGGTACGCAGTATTTT.

The chain is built from TRBV4-1 and TRBJ2-3; 8 bases line up with TRBD2. Germline-derived CDR1 and CDR2 are MGHRA and YSYEKL. The CDR3 runs 20 residues. Trimming cost V 4 bases and J 0 bases; bases outside gene matches: 18. The chain's CDR3 is CASSPSGIPGGRTSTDTQYF. The DNA of the CDR3 is TGCGCCAGCAGCCCTTCAGGCATCCCGGGAGGGAGAACTAGCACAGATACGCAGTATTTT.

This chain uses TRBV15 with TRBJ1-1; D is uncertain. Trimming left V 5 bases short and J 2 bases short, with 9 bases between. CDR1 and CDR2 from the germline V gene are LNHNV and YYDKDF (reference sequence). CDR3 length: 13 residues. CDR3 nucleotide sequence: TGTGCCACCAGCGGATCGGGAAACACTGAAGCTTTCTTT. This sequence encodes CATSGSGNTEAFF.

The gene calls are TRBV28 and TRBJ1-2; TRBD1 might be the D (5 bases). The germline V gene encodes CDR1 MDHEN and CDR2 SYDVKM. The CDR3 extends over 11 amino acids. V lost 10 bases and J lost 3, with 9 bases in between. The CDR3 loop is CANGGDYGYTF. The CDR3 DNA reads as TGTGCCAACGGGGGGGACTATGGCTACACCTTC.

V gene TRBV4-1 combines with J gene TRBJ2-2; 12 nucleotides line up with TRBD1. Germline CDR1 MGHRA, CDR2 YSYEKL. Trimming removed 2 bases from V and 0 bases from J; junction bases left unmatched: 7. The CDR3 contains 19 residues. CDR3 coding DNA: TGCGCCAGCAGCCAACGGGGACAGGGGGCAGGCGCGAACACCGGGGAGCTGTTTTTT. It yields the protein CASSQRGQGAGANTGELFF.

The chain is built from TRBV7-2 and TRBJ2-7; TRBD2 matches at 12 bases. The ends lost 1 base at V and 11 bases at J; junction bases unmatched: 6. Germline assignment: CDR1 SGHTA and CDR2 FQGNSA. The CDR3 has 14 residues. The CDR3 protein is CASSLVASGRAKYF. Written as DNA, the CDR3 is TGTGCCAGCAGCTTAGTAGCTAGCGGGAGGGCGAAGTACTTC.

The chain employs TRBV29-1 and TRBJ1-4, with TRBD1 identical over 7 bases. Germline CDR1 is SQVTM and CDR2 is ANQGSEA. This CDR3 is 13 amino acids long. The V and J ends lost 5 bases and 8 bases, in that order; junction bases with no gene match: 8. In nucleotides, the CDR3 is TGCAGCGTTTTCCCAGGGGGAAGGGAAAAACTGTTTTTT. The encoded protein is CSVFPGGREKLFF.

The J gene is TRBJ2-7, the V gene TRBV11-2; possibly TRBD1 or TRBD2 for D (6 bases each). The germline V and J ends were trimmed by 1 base and 3 bases, with 13 bases remaining between them. Germline CDR1 SGHAT, CDR2 FQNNGV. CDR3 length: 15 residues. CDR3 sequence: CASSLGGAPGYEQYF. The CDR3 DNA is TGTGCCAGCAGCTTAGGGGGGGCGCCGGGCTACGAGCAGTACTTC.

This chain connects TRBV30 to TRBJ2-2; the D gene could be TRBD1 or TRBD2 (6 bases each). Germline V gene data show CDR1 as GTSNPN and CDR2 as SVGIG (reference sequence). Trimming left V 4 bases short and J 1 base short, with 10 bases between. The CDR3 length is 14 residues. In DNA, the CDR3 is TGTGCCTGGAAGGGGGGCGGGAACACCGGGGAGCTGTTTTTT. Its translation: CAWKGGGNTGELFF.

This clone was recorded once. V gene TRBV6-1 combines with J gene TRBJ2-3, with D possibly matching TRBD2 (6 bases). CDR3 length equals 15 residues. The germline gives CDR1 MNHNS, CDR2 SASEGT. V gave up 8 bases and J gave up 2 bases, with 17 bases separating them. CDR3 DNA sequence: TGTGCCAGCCCCCCCGAAGGGAGGTTCACAGATACGCAGTATTTT. Protein product: CASPPEGRFTDTQYF.

CDR3 sequence (DNA): TGCAGCGTTTCAGGACAGAACAATCAGCCCCAGCATTTT. This sequence encodes CSVSGQNNQPQHF. This sequence joins TRBV29-1 and TRBJ1-5, with a tentative D call TRBD1 (6 bases). Trimming took 5 bases from V and 3 from J, leaving 11 bases between them. This CDR3 has 13 residues. From germline, CDR1 is SQVTM and CDR2 ANQGSEA.

CDR3 in DNA: TGTGCCAGCACCATGGACAGCCCTAACTATGGCTACACCTTC. Its translation is CASTMDSPNYGYTF. V gene TRBV6-6 combines with J gene TRBJ1-2; D is perhaps TRBD1 (6 bases). Germline V gene data show CDR1 as MNHNY and CDR2 as SVGAGI (reference sequence). The CDR3 runs to 14 residues. The germline V and J ends were trimmed by 7 bases and 0 bases, with 12 bases remaining between them.

The chain uses TRBV6-1 and TRBJ1-5; 8 bases are a match to TRBD1. CDR3 length equals 15 residues. CDR1 MNHNS and CDR2 SASEGT come from the germline V gene. V gave up 0 bases and J gave up 5 bases; unmatched junction bases: 3. As DNA, the CDR3 is TGTGCCAGCAGTGAAGCCGGGACAGGCTATCAGCCCCAGCATTTT. It specifies CASSEAGTGYQPQHF.